This T cell receptor (beta chain) was sequenced for a study of T cell responses to AZD1222 COVID-19 vaccine. CDR3 length equals 14 residues. J was trimmed by 4 bases and V by 0 bases; bases with no gene match: 3. Germline V CDR1 and CDR2: SQVTM, ANQGSEA. Study-wide results and caveats: Regions 160-218 and 743-854 held dominance among vaccine-associated CD4 TCRs, which spanned spike. Unmutated regions of variants are reportedly targeted by nearly half of spike-specific TCRs. Baseline serology detected seropositivity in only 5 to 7 AZD1222 recipients. Among the donors, most were white British and more were female, and clonal diversity was possibly underestimated.

A remark on this clone: Its target is unknown.

Data came from immunoSEQ multiplex PCR; TCRdb stores just in-frame clones and leaves some out. The table shows about 55,000 clones, with about 89% occurring only once. The starting material was peripheral blood, obtained on day 0 of AZD1222 vaccination. This chain connects TRBV29-1 to TRBJ1-2; 9 bases are a match to TRBD1. The sequence was obtained from an adult in good health. CDR3 sequence: CSVEDPDRGYGYTF. The CDR3 DNA follows: TGCAGCGTTGAAGATCCGGACAGGGGCTATGGCTACACCTTC.